The text below deals with one T cell receptor (beta chain). Its target is not known. The data originate from a study of T cell responses to AZD1222 COVID-19 vaccine. Study-wide results and caveats: Only six individuals given AZD1222 were seropositive at baseline. In a largely white British group with more females than males, clonal diversity was possibly underestimated.

V dropped 5 bases and J dropped 0 bases, with 13 bases sitting between them. The CDR3 extends over 15 amino acids. Germline-derived CDR1 and CDR2 are SGHTA and FQGNSA. Libraries were prepared by immunoSEQ multiplex PCR; TCRdb keeps only in-frame clonotypes and omits some of them. The sample includes under 85,000 clones, approximately 91% of them seen just once. The TCR originated in an adult in good health. The material was peripheral blood, obtained on day 0 of AZD1222 vaccination. The chain joins TRBV7-2 to TRBJ1-2; D might be TRBD1 (5 bases). CDR3 loop: CASSPLRATNYGYTF. The DNA of the CDR3 is TGTGCCAGCAGCCCCCTCAGGGCAACTAACTATGGCTACACCTTC. Complete variable domain (other parts from reference TRBV7-2 and TRBJ1-2): GAGVSQSPSNKVTEKGKDVELRCDPISGHTALYWYRQSLGQGLEFLIYFQGNSAPDKSGLPSDRFSAERTGGSVSTLTIQRTQQEDSAVYLCASSPLRATNYGYTFGSGTRLTVV.